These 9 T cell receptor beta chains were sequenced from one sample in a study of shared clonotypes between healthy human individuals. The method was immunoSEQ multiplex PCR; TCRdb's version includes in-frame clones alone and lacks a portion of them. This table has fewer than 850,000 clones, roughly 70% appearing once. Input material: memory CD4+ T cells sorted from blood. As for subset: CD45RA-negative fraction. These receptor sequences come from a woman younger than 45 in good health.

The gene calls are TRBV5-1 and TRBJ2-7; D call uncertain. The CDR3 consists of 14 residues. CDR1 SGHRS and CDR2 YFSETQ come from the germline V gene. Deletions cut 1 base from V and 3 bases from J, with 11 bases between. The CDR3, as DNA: TGCGCCAGCAGCTTGTCGATGGCCGGCTACGAGCAGTACTTC. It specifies CASSLSMAGYEQYF.

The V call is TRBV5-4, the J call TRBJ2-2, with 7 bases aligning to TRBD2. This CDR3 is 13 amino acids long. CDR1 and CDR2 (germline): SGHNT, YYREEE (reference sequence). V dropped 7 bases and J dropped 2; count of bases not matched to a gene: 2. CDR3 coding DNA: TGTGCCAGCGGGGGGGTCAACACCGGGGAGCTGTTTTTT. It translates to CASGGVNTGELFF.

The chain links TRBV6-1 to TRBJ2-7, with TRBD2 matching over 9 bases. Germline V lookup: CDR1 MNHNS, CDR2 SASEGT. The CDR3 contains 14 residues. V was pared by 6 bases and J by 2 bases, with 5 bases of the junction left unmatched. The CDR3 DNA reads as TGTGCCAGCAGGGACCCTAGCGGGGCCTACGAGCAGTACTTC. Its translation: CASRDPSGAYEQYF.

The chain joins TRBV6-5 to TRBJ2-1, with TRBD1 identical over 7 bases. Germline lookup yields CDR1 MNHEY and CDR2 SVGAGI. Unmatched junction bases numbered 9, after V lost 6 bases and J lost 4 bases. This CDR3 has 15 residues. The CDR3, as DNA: TGTGCCAGCAGGAGGGGGCCCACTTTGTACAATGAGCAGTTCTTC. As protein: CASRRGPTLYNEQFF.

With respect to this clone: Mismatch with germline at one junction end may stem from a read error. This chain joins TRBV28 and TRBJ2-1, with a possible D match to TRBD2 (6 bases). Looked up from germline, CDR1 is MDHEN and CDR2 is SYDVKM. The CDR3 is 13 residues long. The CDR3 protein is CASSPLEGKVPLF. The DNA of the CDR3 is TGTGCCAGCAGCCCCCTGGAGGGTAAGGTTCCGCTCTTC.

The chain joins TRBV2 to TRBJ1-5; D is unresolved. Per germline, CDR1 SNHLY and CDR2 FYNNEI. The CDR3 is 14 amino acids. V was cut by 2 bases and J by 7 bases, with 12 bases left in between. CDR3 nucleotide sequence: TGTGCCAGCAGTGAACCGAAGCGACACCAGCCCCAGCATTTT. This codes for CASSEPKRHQPQHF.

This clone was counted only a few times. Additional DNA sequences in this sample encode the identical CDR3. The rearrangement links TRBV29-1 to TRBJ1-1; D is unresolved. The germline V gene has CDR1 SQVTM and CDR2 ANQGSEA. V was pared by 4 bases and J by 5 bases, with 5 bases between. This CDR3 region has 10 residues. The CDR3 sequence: CSVVGTEAFF. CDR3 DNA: TGCAGCGTTGTGGGTACTGAAGCTTTCTTT.

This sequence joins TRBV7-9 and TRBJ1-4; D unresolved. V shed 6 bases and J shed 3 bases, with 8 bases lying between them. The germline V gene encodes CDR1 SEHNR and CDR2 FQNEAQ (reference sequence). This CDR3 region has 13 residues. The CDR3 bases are TGTGCCAGCAGGGTTCTAGCTAATGAAAAACTGTTTTTT. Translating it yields CASRVLANEKLFF.

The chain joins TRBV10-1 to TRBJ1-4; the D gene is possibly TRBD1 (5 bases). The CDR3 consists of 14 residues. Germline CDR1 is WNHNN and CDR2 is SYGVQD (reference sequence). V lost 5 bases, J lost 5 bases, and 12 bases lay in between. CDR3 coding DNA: TGCGCCAGCAGTAGGGACTCCGAGAATGAAAAACTGTTTTTT. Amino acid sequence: CASSRDSENEKLFF.